These T cell receptor beta chains were read from a single sample in a study of T cell repertoires in cytomegalovirus infection. TCRdb re-derived calls from the reads in MiXCR, one entry per CDR3 protein. Of approximately 500,000 distinct CDR3 sequences in the sample, about 11% are singletons; the top ten hold more than 8.5%. Sample: PBMCs. All receptors derive from a human donor in good health (CMV status not recorded). Some clones in this sample may be carry-over from other donors' samples. CDR3s include the opening cysteine and the closing phenylalanine or tryptophan. Each record gives: D gene, J gene, clone size, V gene, CDR3 protein, CDR3 DNA. D genes are given only for firm matches. The size of a clone is reported for some rows only, either as once, few or many, or as a class for expanded clones.

.	TRBJ1-6	.	TRBV9	CASSVGDASSTTLHF	TGTGCCAGCAGCGTAGGCGACGCCTCTTCCACAACCCTCCACTTT
.	TRBJ1-1	.	TRBV20-1	CSARVEGLGTEAFF	TGCAGTGCTAGAGTTGAGGGCTTGGGCACTGAAGCTTTCTTT
TRBD2	TRBJ2-2	few	TRBV4-1	CASSQELAGANTGELFF	TGCGCCAGCAGCCAAGAACTGGCGGGGGCGAACACCGGGGAGCTGTTTTTT
TRBD1	TRBJ1-2	many	TRBV5-1	CASSLDRGRPYGYTF	TGCGCCAGCAGCTTGGACAGGGGGCGACCCTATGGCTACACCTTC
.	TRBJ2-5	many	TRBV5-1	CATGWGRSGGETQYF	TGCGCCACCGGCTGGGGTAGGAGCGGCGGGGAGACCCAGTACTTC
TRBD2	TRBJ2-3	.	TRBV5-1	CASSLAASGAATDTQYF	TGCGCCAGCAGCTTGGCGGCTAGCGGGGCAGCTACAGATACGCAGTATTTT
.	TRBJ1-1	many	TRBV7-3	CASSLGWEIDRAFF	TGTGCCAGCAGCTTAGGTTGGGAGATCGACCGGGCTTTCTTT
TRBD2	TRBJ2-1	few	TRBV28	CASSTGTSIYNEQFF	TGTGCCAGCAGTACCGGGACTAGTATCTACAATGAGCAGTTCTTC
.	TRBJ2-2	many	TRBV24-1	CATSVPPTGELFF	TGTGCCACCAGTGTCCCCCCCACCGGGGAGCTGTTTTTT
TRBD1	TRBJ1-1	few	TRBV19	CASSIWTGKMNTEAFF	TGTGCCAGTAGTATCTGGACAGGGAAAATGAACACTGAAGCTTTCTTT
.	TRBJ2-1	many	TRBV6-1	CASSPRRSYNEQFF	TGTGCCAGCAGTCCCCGGAGAAGCTACAATGAGCAGTTCTTC
.	TRBJ2-2	many	TRBV5-6	CASSPLTGEGGELFF	TGTGCCAGCAGCCCCCTGACAGGGGAGGGCGGGGAGCTGTTTTTT
.	TRBJ2-5	many	TRBV7-6	CASSPGSETQYF	TGTGCCAGCAGCCCGGGATCGGAGACCCAGTACTTC
TRBD2	TRBJ2-3	many	TRBV15	CATSRPGGRAWGTDTQYF	TGTGCCACCAGCAGACCCGGCGGGAGGGCCTGGGGGACAGATACGCAGTATTTT
.	TRBJ2-1	.	TRBV20-1	CSARVQGGYNEQFF	TGCAGTGCTAGAGTACAGGGGGGGTACAATGAGCAGTTCTTC
TRBD1	TRBJ1-2	few	TRBV18	CASFPGTGAYGYTF	TGTGCCAGCTTTCCCGGGACAGGAGCCTATGGCTACACCTTC
.	TRBJ1-5	few	TRBV27	CASRGTFSNQPQHF	TGTGCCAGCAGGGGCACGTTTAGCAATCAGCCCCAGCATTTT
.	TRBJ2-7	many	TRBV5-6	CASSPWRAKGYEQYF	TGTGCCAGCAGCCCATGGAGGGCCAAAGGTTACGAGCAGTACTTC
.	TRBJ2-7	.	TRBV28	CASSLRRLIYEQYF	TGTGCCAGCAGTTTACGAAGACTTATCTACGAGCAGTACTTC
TRBD2	TRBJ2-5	.	TRBV29-1	CSGTSGRIRETQYF	TGCAGCGGGACTAGCGGGAGGATCCGGGAGACCCAGTACTTC
.	TRBJ2-1	many	TRBV4-2	CASSQGQSNEQFF	TGTGCCAGCAGCCAAGGCCAGAGCAATGAGCAGTTCTTC
TRBD1	TRBJ1-6	.	TRBV6-5	CASSYRDRAGSPLHF	TGTGCCAGCAGTTACCGGGACAGGGCGGGTTCACCCCTCCACTTT
.	TRBJ2-7	many	TRBV5-1	CASSLLQGSSYEQYF	TGCGCCAGCAGCTTGTTGCAGGGGAGCTCCTACGAGCAGTACTTC
TRBD2	TRBJ2-4	many	TRBV6-6	CASSSPSGRVNIQYF	TGTGCCAGCAGTTCTCCCAGCGGGAGGGTAAACATTCAGTACTTC
.	TRBJ2-1	many	TRBV20-1	CSARTDPSYNEQFF	TGCAGTGCTAGGACCGACCCTTCCTACAATGAGCAGTTCTTC
TRBD1	TRBJ2-3	many	TRBV20-1	CSASGRGSGTGVTDTQYF	TGCAGTGCTAGCGGGAGGGGATCCGGGACAGGGGTTACAGATACGCAGTATTTT